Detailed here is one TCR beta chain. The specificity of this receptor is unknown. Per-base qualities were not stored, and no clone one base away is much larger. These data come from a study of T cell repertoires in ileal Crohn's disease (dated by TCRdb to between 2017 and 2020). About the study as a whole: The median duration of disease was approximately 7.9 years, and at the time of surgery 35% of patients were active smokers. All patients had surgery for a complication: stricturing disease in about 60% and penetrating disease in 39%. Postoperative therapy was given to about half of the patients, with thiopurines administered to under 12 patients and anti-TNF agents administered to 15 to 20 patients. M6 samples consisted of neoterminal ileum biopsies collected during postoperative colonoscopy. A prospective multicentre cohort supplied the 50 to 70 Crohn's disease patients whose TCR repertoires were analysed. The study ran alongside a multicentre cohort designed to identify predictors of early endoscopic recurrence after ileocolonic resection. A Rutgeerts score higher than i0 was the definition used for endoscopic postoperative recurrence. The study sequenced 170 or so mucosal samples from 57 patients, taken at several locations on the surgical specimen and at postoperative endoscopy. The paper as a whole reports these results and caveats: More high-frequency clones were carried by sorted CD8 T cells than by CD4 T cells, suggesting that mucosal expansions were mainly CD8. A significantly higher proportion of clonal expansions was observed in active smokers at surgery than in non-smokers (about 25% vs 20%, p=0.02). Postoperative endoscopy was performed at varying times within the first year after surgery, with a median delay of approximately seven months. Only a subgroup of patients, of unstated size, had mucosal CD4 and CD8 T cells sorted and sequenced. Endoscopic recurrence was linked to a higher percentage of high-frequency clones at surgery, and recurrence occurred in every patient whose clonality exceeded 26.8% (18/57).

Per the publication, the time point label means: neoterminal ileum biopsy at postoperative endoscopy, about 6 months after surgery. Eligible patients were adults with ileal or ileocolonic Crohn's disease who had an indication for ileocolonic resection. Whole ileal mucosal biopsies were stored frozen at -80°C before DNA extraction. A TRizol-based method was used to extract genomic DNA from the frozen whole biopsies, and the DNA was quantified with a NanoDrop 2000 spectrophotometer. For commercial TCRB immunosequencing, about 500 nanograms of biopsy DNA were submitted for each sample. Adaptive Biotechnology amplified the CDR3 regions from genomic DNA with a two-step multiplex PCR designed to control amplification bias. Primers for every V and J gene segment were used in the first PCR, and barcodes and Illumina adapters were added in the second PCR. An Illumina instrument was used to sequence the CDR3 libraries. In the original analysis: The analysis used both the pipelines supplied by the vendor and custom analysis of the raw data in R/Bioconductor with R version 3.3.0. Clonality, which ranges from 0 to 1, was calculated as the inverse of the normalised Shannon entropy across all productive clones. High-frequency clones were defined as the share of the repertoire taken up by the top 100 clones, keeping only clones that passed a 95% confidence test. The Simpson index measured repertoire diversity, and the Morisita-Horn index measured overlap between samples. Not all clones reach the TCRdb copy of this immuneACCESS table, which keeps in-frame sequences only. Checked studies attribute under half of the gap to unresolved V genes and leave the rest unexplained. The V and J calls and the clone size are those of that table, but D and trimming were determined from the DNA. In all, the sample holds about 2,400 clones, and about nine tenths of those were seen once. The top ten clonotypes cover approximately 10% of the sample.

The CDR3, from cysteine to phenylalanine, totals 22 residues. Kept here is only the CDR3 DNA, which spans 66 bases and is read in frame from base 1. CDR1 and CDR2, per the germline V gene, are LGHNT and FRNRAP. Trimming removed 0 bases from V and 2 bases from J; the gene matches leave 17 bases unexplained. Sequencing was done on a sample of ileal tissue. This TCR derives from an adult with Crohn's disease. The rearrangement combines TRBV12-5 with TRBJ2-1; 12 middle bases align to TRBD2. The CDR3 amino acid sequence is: CASGLVPPLLAGGQLAYNEQFF. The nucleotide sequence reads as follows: TGTGCTAGTGGTTTGGTACCCCCCTTACTAGCGGGAGGCCAACTCGCCTACAATGAGCAGTTCTTC.